The T cell receptor (beta chain) described here comes from a study of T-cell reconstitution after alpha-beta-depleted transplantation in children listed by TCRdb under 2016. In terms of the full investigation: The study quantitatively tracked T-cell immune reconstitution after TCRalphabeta/CD19-depleted allogeneic hematopoietic cell transplantation in children using TCR repertoire profiling.

Including the terminal cysteine and phenylalanine, the CDR3 comprises 14 residues. The CDR3 DNA has 42 bases and is translated from base 1. A distance of 9 bases separates the germline ends of V and J, which lose 0 bases and 5 bases respectively. The germline V gene supplies CDR1 SGHRS and CDR2 YFSETQ. The library came from PCR. Instrument used: Illumina HiSeq 2500. Molecular barcoding was employed in the preparation of TCR libraries, with unique molecular identifiers being used to normalize TCRbeta repertoire quantification. TCRdb redid the processing of the public reads, applying fastp at Q25 and MiXCR, and retained in-frame beta chains. Each CDR3 protein appears once, grouped with its most common genes and DNA. The sample records 700,000 to 950,000 distinct CDR3 sequences, 16% of which are singletons. Approximately 5% of the sample lies in the top ten. Results and caveats for the whole study, not just this receptor: In some patients, the high TCRbeta diversity seen at day 60 was put down to recipient T cells and intrathymic progenitors that had survived conditioning. The apparently early recovery of alphabetaT-cell counts about two months after transplant reportedly depended on only several hundred rapidly expanded clones that came from non-depleted graft cells. Over subsequent months, a decline in hyperexpanded clone frequencies was noted, and after one year, T-cell counts and TCRbeta diversity were mostly ascribed to newly produced T cells.

This clonotype has a count of ten or more. Its antigen remains undetermined. No base qualities exist here, and no much larger clone lies one base off it. The sample's treatment or condition label is to be understood as: allogeneic hematopoietic cell transplantation with graft depleted of TCRalphabeta T cells and CD19 B cells. TCRalphabeta/CD19-depleted allogeneic hematopoietic cell grafts were given to the transplant recipients, all of whom were children. The sequence was obtained from a male patient between 5 and 17 years old who had a stem cell transplant for acute lymphoblastic leukemia, so the T cells may come from the graft donor. This sequence uses TRBV5-1 and TRBJ2-1; tentative D gene TRBD1, with 6 bases matching. Here the sequenced sample was PBMCs, mostly from graft donor cells, taken 360 days after TCRalphabeta/CD19-depleted stem cell transplant. The CDR3 loop reads CASSLARGNNEQFF. The sequence in DNA is TGCGCCAGCAGCTTGGCCAGGGGTAACAATGAGCAGTTCTTC.